Listed below are T cell receptor beta chains from one sample, sequenced in a study of shared clonotypes between healthy human individuals. Using immunoSEQ multiplex PCR, the repertoire was profiled, and TCRdb retains in-frame clones only, with some absent. The table lists 600,000 or so clones, 98% of them singletons. What was sequenced was naive CD8+ T cells sorted from blood. These receptors all come from a man aged 30 to 45 in good health. The CDR3 runs from the conserved cysteine through the conserved F or W. Each record gives: D gene, V gene, CDR3 length, clone size, J gene, CDR3 DNA, CDR3 protein. D genes are given only for firm matches. The listing skips clone size in some rows; elsewhere it reads once, few, many or a size class.

d_gene: TRBD2; v_gene: TRBV6-6; len: 14; abundance: NA; j_gene: TRBJ2-7; CDR3nt: TGTGCCAGCAGCCCCCTAGCGGGAGACGACGAGCAGTACTTC; CDR3aa: CASSPLAGDDEQYF
d_gene: NA; v_gene: TRBV21-1; len: 14; abundance: NA; j_gene: TRBJ2-7; CDR3nt: TGTGCCAGCAGCAAAGCGCGCAGGGGGCACGAGCAGTACTTC; CDR3aa: CASSKARRGHEQYF
d_gene: TRBD1; v_gene: TRBV7-9; len: 15; abundance: NA; j_gene: TRBJ1-1; CDR3nt: TGTGCCAGCAGCCCGAATCAGGGGGCCTACACTGAAGCTTTCTTT; CDR3aa: CASSPNQGAYTEAFF
d_gene: NA; v_gene: TRBV5-1; len: 14; abundance: NA; j_gene: TRBJ2-3; CDR3nt: TGCGCCAGCAGCCTTAAAGATCCACGGGATACGCAGTATTTT; CDR3aa: CASSLKDPRDTQYF
d_gene: TRBD1; v_gene: TRBV28; len: 15; abundance: once; j_gene: TRBJ2-7; CDR3nt: TGTGCCAGCAGTTTAGGCAGGGGGCTGACGAGGGAGCAGTACTTC; CDR3aa: CASSLGRGLTREQYF
d_gene: TRBD1; v_gene: TRBV28; len: 16; abundance: NA; j_gene: TRBJ2-1; CDR3nt: TGTGCCTCAGCACTCGGACGGACAGGCTCCTACAATGAGCAGTTCTTC; CDR3aa: CASALGRTGSYNEQFF
d_gene: TRBD2; v_gene: TRBV19; len: 18; abundance: once; j_gene: TRBJ2-3; CDR3nt: TGTGCCAGTATCCAGGTGGGGGAGGGCCATATGGGCACAGATACGCAGTATTTT; CDR3aa: CASIQVGEGHMGTDTQYF
d_gene: NA; v_gene: TRBV11-2; len: 15; abundance: NA; j_gene: TRBJ1-3; CDR3nt: TGTGCCAGCAGAAGTACAGGGCATATGGGAAACACCATATATTTT; CDR3aa: CASRSTGHMGNTIYF
d_gene: TRBD2; v_gene: TRBV7-8; len: 15; abundance: NA; j_gene: TRBJ2-1; CDR3nt: TGTGCCAGCAGCCTGACTAGCGGGAGTGGGAATGAGCAGTTCTTC; CDR3aa: CASSLTSGSGNEQFF
d_gene: TRBD1; v_gene: TRBV2; len: 15; abundance: NA; j_gene: TRBJ2-2; CDR3nt: TGTGCCAGCCAGCGGTACAGGGGACGTATCGGGGAGCTGTTTTTT; CDR3aa: CASQRYRGRIGELFF
d_gene: TRBD2; v_gene: TRBV28; len: 15; abundance: NA; j_gene: TRBJ2-7; CDR3nt: TGTGCCAGCAGTCCTACGTGGCTAGCGGCGTACGAGCAGTACTTC; CDR3aa: CASSPTWLAAYEQYF
d_gene: NA; v_gene: TRBV29-1; len: 13; abundance: NA; j_gene: TRBJ1-3; CDR3nt: TGCAGCGCCCGGGGGACGTCCGGAAACACCATATATTTT; CDR3aa: CSARGTSGNTIYF
d_gene: NA; v_gene: TRBV5-6; len: 12; abundance: NA; j_gene: TRBJ2-5; CDR3nt: TGTGCCAGCAGCTGGGGTTCTGCGACCCAGTACTTC; CDR3aa: CASSWGSATQYF
d_gene: NA; v_gene: TRBV5-1; len: 15; abundance: NA; j_gene: TRBJ2-2; CDR3nt: TGCGCCAGCAGCTTCGTGGGATCGAACACCGGGGAGCTGTTTTTT; CDR3aa: CASSFVGSNTGELFF
d_gene: TRBD1; v_gene: TRBV5-1; len: 17; abundance: once; j_gene: TRBJ2-1; CDR3nt: TGCGCCAGCAGCTCCCCCGGTGGGGACAGGGGGCGCGGTGAGCAGTTCTTC; CDR3aa: CASSSPGGDRGRGEQFF
d_gene: NA; v_gene: TRBV4-1; len: 16; abundance: NA; j_gene: TRBJ2-1; CDR3nt: TGCGCCAGCAGCCAGATGACAGGTATTAACTACAATGAGCAGTTCTTC; CDR3aa: CASSQMTGINYNEQFF
d_gene: NA; v_gene: TRBV4-1; len: 13; abundance: NA; j_gene: TRBJ1-2; CDR3nt: TGCGCCAGCAGCCAGAGGGGAGGCGCCGGCTACACCTTC; CDR3aa: CASSQRGGAGYTF
d_gene: NA; v_gene: TRBV14; len: 13; abundance: NA; j_gene: TRBJ2-7; CDR3nt: TGTGCCAGCAGCCAGTTTGCGGGCTACGAGCAGTACTTC; CDR3aa: CASSQFAGYEQYF
d_gene: NA; v_gene: TRBV5-6; len: 16; abundance: NA; j_gene: TRBJ1-1; CDR3nt: TGTGCCAGCAGCTTGGAATACGCGGCAGGGAACACTGAAGCTTTCTTT; CDR3aa: CASSLEYAAGNTEAFF
d_gene: NA; v_gene: TRBV27; len: 16; abundance: NA; j_gene: TRBJ1-5; CDR3nt: TGTGCCAGCAGTCCGCTCCGACAGGACTCCAATCAGCCCCAGCATTTT; CDR3aa: CASSPLRQDSNQPQHF
d_gene: NA; v_gene: TRBV9; len: 19; abundance: NA; j_gene: TRBJ2-1; CDR3nt: TGTGCCAGCAGCGAAGGGGGGGCGACAGCTGCCTTTCGGGGCAATGAGCAGTTCTTC; CDR3aa: CASSEGGATAAFRGNEQFF
d_gene: NA; v_gene: TRBV30; len: 14; abundance: NA; j_gene: TRBJ1-3; CDR3nt: TGTGCCTGGAGTGTTATCGGGTTTGGAAACACCATATATTTT; CDR3aa: CAWSVIGFGNTIYF
d_gene: TRBD1; v_gene: TRBV2; len: 11; abundance: once; j_gene: TRBJ1-1; CDR3nt: TGTGCCAGCAAACCGGGACAGCAGTTAATCTTT; CDR3aa: CASKPGQQLIF
d_gene: TRBD1; v_gene: TRBV28; len: 16; abundance: NA; j_gene: TRBJ2-7; CDR3nt: TGTGCCAGCAGGCTGGCCCTTCGGGACAGGGTGTGTGAGCAGTACTTC; CDR3aa: CASRLALRDRVCEQYF
d_gene: NA; v_gene: TRBV29-1; len: 13; abundance: NA; j_gene: TRBJ2-7; CDR3nt: TGCAGCGTCCTCAGGACTGACAACTACGAGCAGTACTTC; CDR3aa: CSVLRTDNYEQYF
d_gene: NA; v_gene: TRBV5-1; len: 13; abundance: NA; j_gene: TRBJ1-2; CDR3nt: TGCGCCAGCACCGGGGTCCCGAGGCATGGCTACACCTTC; CDR3aa: CASTGVPRHGYTF
d_gene: NA; v_gene: TRBV9; len: 14; abundance: NA; j_gene: TRBJ1-5; CDR3nt: TGTGCCAGCAGCGGGACAGAAAGCAATCAGCCCCAGCATTTT; CDR3aa: CASSGTESNQPQHF
d_gene: TRBD1; v_gene: TRBV5-4; len: 15; abundance: once; j_gene: TRBJ2-2; CDR3nt: TGTGCCAGCAGCCCCTGGACAGGGCAAAGCGGGGAGCTGTTTTTT; CDR3aa: CASSPWTGQSGELFF
d_gene: TRBD1; v_gene: TRBV7-9; len: 17; abundance: NA; j_gene: TRBJ2-7; CDR3nt: TGTGCCAGCAGCTCTACCGGGACAGGGTTGAGCGGTAGCGAGCAGTACTTC; CDR3aa: CASSSTGTGLSGSEQYF